The TCR beta chain described here comes from a study of cytomegalovirus exposure and HLA in healthy donors. General study points: A later analysis linked a missense DCLRE1C variant to TCR beta V- and J-gene trimming.

Concerning this clone itself: Its antigen is as yet unknown.

Use of 60 Vbeta and 13 Jbeta primers characterized the PCR. The method was immunoSEQ multiplex PCR; TCRdb's version includes in-frame clones alone and lacks a portion of them. The sample has around 220,000 clones, 83% seen once. The sequenced sample consisted of PBMCs. The source of this sequence is a girl aged 5-17 years in good health and CMV-seronegative.

CDR3 in DNA: TGTGCCTGGAGTGTCGGTGATATGGTGAGCTACACCTTC. It specifies CAWSVGDMVSYTF. This chain connects TRBV30 to TRBJ1-2, with unresolved D. This CDR3 has 13 residues. V was clipped by 0 bases and J by 9 bases, with 14 bases between them. Germline CDR1 GTSNPN, CDR2 SVGIG (reference sequence).